Listed below are T cell receptor beta chains from one sample, sequenced in a study of blood T cells in healthy people across ages. TCRdb itself ran the 5' RACE reads through MiXCR, one entry per CDR3 protein. The sample has around 800,000 distinct CDR3 sequences, approximately 44% seen once. The sample consisted of blood. These TCRs come from a man aged 55 to 70 in good health. Both conserved end residues are part of each CDR3. The order of the fields is J gene, clone size, V gene, D gene, CDR3 DNA, CDR3 protein. A D gene is named only where the DNA matches it firmly. Part of the rows lack a size; the others show once, few, many or a class for expanded clones.

TRBJ1-5,-,TRBV2,-,TGTGCCAGCAATTTAAAAGGAGATAATCAGCCCCAGCATTTT,CASNLKGDNQPQHF
TRBJ2-7,-,TRBV6-2/TRBV6-3,-,TGTGCCAGCAGTTACTCGACTCACTATGGGGGGGGCTACTACGAGCAGTACTTC,CASSYSTHYGGGYYEQYF
TRBJ2-5,-,TRBV3-1,TRBD2,TGTGCCAGCAGCCGGTTCGGAGCGGGGGTTCAAGAGACCCAGTACTTC,CASSRFGAGVQETQYF
TRBJ1-5,-,TRBV6-2/TRBV6-3,-,TGTGCCAGCAGTTACAACCAGGGCTCTTTTCGGCCCCAGCATTTT,CASSYNQGSFRPQHF
TRBJ2-5,-,TRBV12-3/TRBV12-4,-,TGTGCCAGCAGTTTACAGACTCCGAGAGAGACCCAGTACTTC,CASSLQTPRETQYF
TRBJ2-7,few,TRBV20-1,-,TGCAGTGCCCGTAATCCCGGGAGCTCCTACGAGCAGTACTTC,CSARNPGSSYEQYF
TRBJ2-7,many,TRBV27,-,TGTGCCAGCAGTTTGTCGGGGGTCTCCTACGAGCAGTACTTC,CASSLSGVSYEQYF
TRBJ1-4,few,TRBV4-1,-,TGCGCCAGCAGCCTGGCGGGCATTAATGAAAAACTGTTTTTT,CASSLAGINEKLFF
TRBJ2-7,-,TRBV12-3/TRBV12-4,TRBD2,TGTGCCAGCACCCTGCTAGCGGGGGGACCCTACGAGCAGTACTTC,CASTLLAGGPYEQYF
TRBJ1-2,-,TRBV7-2,-,TGTGCCAGCAGCTCCGAACCAGGCTATGGCTACACCTTC,CASSSEPGYGYTF
TRBJ2-5,once,TRBV5-5,-,TGTGCCAGCAGCCCAGGGGCGGGAATTGAGCAGTACTTC,CASSPGAGIEQYF
TRBJ2-7,-,TRBV28,-,TGTGTCAGCAGACTACAGGGCTACGAGCAGTACTTC,CVSRLQGYEQYF
TRBJ2-5,-,TRBV5-1,-,TGCGCCAGCGCCCGTGACAGTCATGAGACCCAGTACTTC,CASARDSHETQYF
TRBJ1-5,few,TRBV20-1,TRBD1,TGCAGTGCTTCCCACAGGGGAAGCAATCAGCCCCAGCATTTT,CSASHRGSNQPQHF
TRBJ2-2,-,TRBV2,TRBD1,TGTGCCAGCCGGGGACAGGGAACGAACACCGGGGAGCTGTTTTTT,CASRGQGTNTGELFF
TRBJ2-2,-,TRBV20-1,-,TGCAGTCCCTCGGGGCAGCCCGGGGAGCTGTTTTTT,CSPSGQPGELFF
TRBJ2-7,-,TRBV20-1,TRBD2,TGCAGTGCTAGGGGCCGACTAGCGGGGGGCCGTTACGAGCAGTACTTC,CSARGRLAGGRYEQYF
TRBJ2-1,-,TRBV6-2/TRBV6-3,-,TGTGCCAGCAGTTACCCTCTAGGAGGGCACCACTCCCACAATGAGCAGTTCTTC,CASSYPLGGHHSHNEQFF
TRBJ2-3,few,TRBV4-1,TRBD2,TGCGCCAGCAGCCAAGCGAGAGTAGCGGGGGGATCAGATACGCAGTATTTT,CASSQARVAGGSDTQYF
TRBJ1-1,few,TRBV29-1,-,TGCAGCGTTGGCGACAGGAACACTGAAGCTTTCTTT,CSVGDRNTEAFF
TRBJ2-7,-,TRBV4-3,TRBD1,TGCGCCGGCAGCCGAGAGACAGGGGGTATCTACGAGCAGTACTTC,CAGSRETGGIYEQYF
TRBJ2-2,-,TRBV12-3/TRBV12-4,-,TGTGCCAGCAGCTCCTCAGGAACCAGGCACCAAAACACCGGGGAGCTGTTTTTT,CASSSSGTRHQNTGELFF
TRBJ2-1,few,TRBV29-1,-,TGCAGCGTTGTTTTTAGTGAGGGGGGGGGCTTCTACAATGAGCAGTTCTTC,CSVVFSEGGGFYNEQFF
TRBJ2-7,many,TRBV4-1,-,TGCGCCAGCAGCCAAGAAACGGTTCGGCAAGACGAGCAGTACTTC,CASSQETVRQDEQYF
TRBJ2-1,-,TRBV15,-,TGTGCCACCAGCAGTTCCTCTAAGGTGTCGACTCCGAATGAGCAGTTCTTC,CATSSSSKVSTPNEQFF
TRBJ2-7,-,TRBV12-3/TRBV12-4,-,TGTGCCAGCACGGCCCAGGACAGAGGCTACGAGCAGTACTTC,CASTAQDRGYEQYF
TRBJ1-3,-,TRBV20-1,-,TGCAGTGCTAGAAATCGGGCAGGTGGAAACACCATATATTTT,CSARNRAGGNTIYF
TRBJ2-4,-,TRBV6-2/TRBV6-3,-,TGTGCCAGCAGTACAGGGACCAAAAACATTCAGTACTTC,CASSTGTKNIQYF
TRBJ2-2,-,TRBV7-9,TRBD1,TGTGCCACATACCATAGACCAGGGGGCGAGGAGCTGTTTTTT,CATYHRPGGEELFF
TRBJ2-7,-,TRBV27,TRBD2,TGTGCCAGCAGTTTATTGGGACTAGCGGGGGAGAGGGATTGGTACTTC,CASSLLGLAGERDWYF
TRBJ1-1,-,TRBV5-5,-,TGTGCCAGCAGCTTGTACTCGGGGACTGAAGCTTTCTTT,CASSLYSGTEAFF
TRBJ2-1,few,TRBV5-1,TRBD1,TGCGCCAGCAGTGCCGGGACAGGGTCCTACAATGAGCAGTTCTTC,CASSAGTGSYNEQFF
TRBJ1-4,-,TRBV2,-,TGTGCCAGCAGTAGAGATCAGGGGACAACTAATGAAAAACTGTTTTTT,CASSRDQGTTNEKLFF
TRBJ1-4,few,TRBV12-3/TRBV12-4,TRBD1,TGTGCCAGCAGCCTGGTAGGGACAGGGGAGCGAAAACTGTTTTTT,CASSLVGTGERKLFF
TRBJ1-6,few,TRBV4-1,TRBD1,TGCGCCAGCAGCCCGGGGACAGGGGGCGGTTGGGGGAATTCACCCCTCCACTTT,CASSPGTGGGWGNSPLHF
TRBJ2-1,-,TRBV27,TRBD1,TGTGCCAGCAGGCAGGGGACAGGAGGGGGTGAGCAGTTCTTC,CASRQGTGGGEQFF
TRBJ2-1,-,TRBV15,TRBD2,TGTGCCACCAGCTCTCTCTTATCTGGGACTAGCGGGGGGAATGAGCAGTTCTTC,CATSSLLSGTSGGNEQFF
TRBJ2-1,-,TRBV10-3,TRBD2,TGTGCCACGAAAGAACCGGGACTAGCCAATGAGCAGTTCTTC,CATKEPGLANEQFF
TRBJ2-5,-,TRBV11-2,-,TGTGCCAGCAGCGTAGTTATCAACCAAGAGACCCAGTACTTC,CASSVVINQETQYF
TRBJ2-5,few,TRBV28,-,TGTGCCAGCAGTTCATTTAGTGTTGAGACACCGCAAGAGACCCAGTACTTC,CASSSFSVETPQETQYF
TRBJ1-5,-,TRBV4-3,-,TGCGCCAGCAGCCAAAGTTTACAGGGAGGTATAAGCAATCAGCCCCAGCATTTT,CASSQSLQGGISNQPQHF
TRBJ2-7,-,TRBV10-3,TRBD1,TGTGCCATCAGTCGCTCGGGACAGGCGTCCTACGAGCAGTACTTC,CAISRSGQASYEQYF
TRBJ2-5,-,TRBV12-3/TRBV12-4,TRBD2,TGTGCCAGCAGTTCCTTAGCGGGGGGGCTTGGAGAGACCCAGTACTTC,CASSSLAGGLGETQYF
TRBJ1-1,few,TRBV25-1,-,TGTGCCAGCAGTGAGGACTATGAAGCTTTCTTT,CASSEDYEAFF
TRBJ2-4,many,TRBV5-5,-,TGTGCCAGCAGCTTGGAAGGGGCTCATAAAAACATTCAGTACTTC,CASSLEGAHKNIQYF
TRBJ1-2,-,TRBV7-9,-,TGTGCCAGCAACCGACGGGGGAAGGATGGCTACACCTTC,CASNRRGKDGYTF
TRBJ2-7,few,TRBV20-1,-,TGCAGTTACTCTCGGGACCTAGGCCGAAACTACGAGCAGTACTTC,CSYSRDLGRNYEQYF
TRBJ2-3,few,TRBV3-1,-,TGTGCCAGCAGCCAAGACCTGACAGATACGCAGTATTTT,CASSQDLTDTQYF
TRBJ2-5,-,TRBV20-1,-,TGCAGTGCTAGGGGGTTAGTGGTCGGCCAGGAAGAGACCCAGTACTTC,CSARGLVVGQEETQYF
TRBJ1-6,many,TRBV7-9,-,TGTGCCAGCAGCTTCACCGGGACGAGTAATTCACCCCTCCACTTT,CASSFTGTSNSPLHF